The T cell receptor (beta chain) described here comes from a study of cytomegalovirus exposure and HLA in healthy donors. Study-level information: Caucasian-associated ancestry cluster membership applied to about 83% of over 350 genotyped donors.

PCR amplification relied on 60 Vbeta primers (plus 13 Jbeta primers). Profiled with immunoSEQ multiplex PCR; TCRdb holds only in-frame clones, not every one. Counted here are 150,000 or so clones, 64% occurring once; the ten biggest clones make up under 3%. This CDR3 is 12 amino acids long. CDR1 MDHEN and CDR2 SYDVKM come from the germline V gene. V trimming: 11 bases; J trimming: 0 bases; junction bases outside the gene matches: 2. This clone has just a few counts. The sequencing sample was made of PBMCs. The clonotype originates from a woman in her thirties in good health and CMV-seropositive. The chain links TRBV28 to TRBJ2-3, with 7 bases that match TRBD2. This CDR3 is CAGAGSTDTQYF. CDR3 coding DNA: TGTGCCGGAGCGGGGAGCACAGATACGCAGTATTTT.